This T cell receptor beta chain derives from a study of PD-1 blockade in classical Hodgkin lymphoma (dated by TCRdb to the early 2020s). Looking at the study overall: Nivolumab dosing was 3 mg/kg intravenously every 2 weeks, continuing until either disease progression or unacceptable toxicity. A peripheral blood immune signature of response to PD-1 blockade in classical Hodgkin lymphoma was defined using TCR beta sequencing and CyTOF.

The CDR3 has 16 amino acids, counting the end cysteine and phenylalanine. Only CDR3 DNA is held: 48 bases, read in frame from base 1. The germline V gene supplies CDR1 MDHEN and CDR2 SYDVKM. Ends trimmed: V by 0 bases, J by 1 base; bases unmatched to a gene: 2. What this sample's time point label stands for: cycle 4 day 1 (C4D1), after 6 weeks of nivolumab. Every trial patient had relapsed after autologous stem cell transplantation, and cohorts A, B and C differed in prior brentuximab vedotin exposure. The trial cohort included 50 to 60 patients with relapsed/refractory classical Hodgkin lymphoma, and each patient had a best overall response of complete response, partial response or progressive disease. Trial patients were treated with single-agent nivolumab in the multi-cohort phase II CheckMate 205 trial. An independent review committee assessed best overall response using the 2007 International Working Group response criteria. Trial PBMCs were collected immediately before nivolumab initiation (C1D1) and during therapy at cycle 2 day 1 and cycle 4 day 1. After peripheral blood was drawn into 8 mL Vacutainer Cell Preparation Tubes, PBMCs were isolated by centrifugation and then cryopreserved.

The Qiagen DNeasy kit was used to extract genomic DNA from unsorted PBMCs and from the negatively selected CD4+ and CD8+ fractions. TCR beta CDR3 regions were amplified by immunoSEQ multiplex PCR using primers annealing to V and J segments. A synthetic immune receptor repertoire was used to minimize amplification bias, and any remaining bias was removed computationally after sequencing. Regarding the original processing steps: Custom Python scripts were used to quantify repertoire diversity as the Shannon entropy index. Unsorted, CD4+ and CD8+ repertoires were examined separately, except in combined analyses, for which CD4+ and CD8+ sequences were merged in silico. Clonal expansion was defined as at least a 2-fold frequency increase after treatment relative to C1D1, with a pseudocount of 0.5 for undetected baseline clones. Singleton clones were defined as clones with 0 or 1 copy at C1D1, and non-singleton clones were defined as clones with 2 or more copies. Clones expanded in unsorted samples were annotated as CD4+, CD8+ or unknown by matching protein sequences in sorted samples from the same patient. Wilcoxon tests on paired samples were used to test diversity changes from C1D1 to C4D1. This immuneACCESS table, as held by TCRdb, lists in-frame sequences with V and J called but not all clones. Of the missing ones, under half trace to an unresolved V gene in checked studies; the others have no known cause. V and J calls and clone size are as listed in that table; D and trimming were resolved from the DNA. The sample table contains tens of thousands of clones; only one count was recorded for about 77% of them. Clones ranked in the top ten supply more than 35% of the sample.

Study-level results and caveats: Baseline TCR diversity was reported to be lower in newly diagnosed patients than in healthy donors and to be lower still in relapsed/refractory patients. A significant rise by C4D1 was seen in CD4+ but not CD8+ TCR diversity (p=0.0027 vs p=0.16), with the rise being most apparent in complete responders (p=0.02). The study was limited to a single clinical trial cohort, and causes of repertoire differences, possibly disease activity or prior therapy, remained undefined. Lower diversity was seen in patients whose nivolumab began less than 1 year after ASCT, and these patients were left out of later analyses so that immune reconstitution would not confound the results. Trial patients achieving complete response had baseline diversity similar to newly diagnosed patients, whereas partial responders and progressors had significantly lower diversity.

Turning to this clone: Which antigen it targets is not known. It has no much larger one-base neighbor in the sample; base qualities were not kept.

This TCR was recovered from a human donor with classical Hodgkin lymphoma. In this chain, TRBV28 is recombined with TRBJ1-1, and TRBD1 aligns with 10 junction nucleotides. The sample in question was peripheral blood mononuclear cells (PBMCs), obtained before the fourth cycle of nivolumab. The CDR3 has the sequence CASSLWRDRGNTEAFF. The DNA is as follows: TGTGCCAGCAGTTTATGGAGGGACAGGGGGAACACTGAAGCTTTCTTT.